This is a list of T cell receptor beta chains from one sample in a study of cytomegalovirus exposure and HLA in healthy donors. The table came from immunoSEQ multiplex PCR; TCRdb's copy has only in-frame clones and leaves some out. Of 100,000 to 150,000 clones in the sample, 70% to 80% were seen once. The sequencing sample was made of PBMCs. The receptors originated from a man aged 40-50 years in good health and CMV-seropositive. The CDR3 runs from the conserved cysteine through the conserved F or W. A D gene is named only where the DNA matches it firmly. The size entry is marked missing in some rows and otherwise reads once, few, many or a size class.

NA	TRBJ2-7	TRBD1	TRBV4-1	TGCGCCAGCAGCCTAACGAATGGAGTGACAGGGCGCGAGCAGTACTTC	CASSLTNGVTGREQYF
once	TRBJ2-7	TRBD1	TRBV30	TGTGCCTGGACCGGAGACAGGGGGCAATACGAGCAGTACTTC	CAWTGDRGQYEQYF
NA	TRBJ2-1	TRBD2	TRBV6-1	TGTGCCGGTTGGGGGGGATACAATGAGCAGTTCTTC	CAGWGGYNEQFF
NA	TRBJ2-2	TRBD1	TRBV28	TGTGCCAGCAGTCAGGGGGCCACCGGGGAGCTGTTTTTT	CASSQGATGELFF
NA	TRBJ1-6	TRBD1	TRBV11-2	TGTGCCAGCAGCTTAGATTCAGGGGGCGATTCACCCCTCCACTTT	CASSLDSGGDSPLHF
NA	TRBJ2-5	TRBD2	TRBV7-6	TGTGCCAGCAGCTTCCGCGGGGGAGAGACCCAGTACTTC	CASSFRGGETQYF
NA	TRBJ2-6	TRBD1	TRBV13	TGTGCCAGCAGCCCCGGGACAGGGGGAACCGGGGCCAACGTCCTGACTTTC	CASSPGTGGTGANVLTF
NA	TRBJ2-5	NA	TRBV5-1	TGCGCCAGCAACTTGCAGGGGCTCAGGGAGACCCAGTACTTC	CASNLQGLRETQYF
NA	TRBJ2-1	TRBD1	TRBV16	TGTGCCAGCAGCCCCCGACAGGGACCCGGTGAGCAGTTCTTC	CASSPRQGPGEQFF
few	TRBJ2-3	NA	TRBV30	TGTGCCTTGGACTCAGGGGGCACAGATACGCAGTATTTT	CALDSGGTDTQYF
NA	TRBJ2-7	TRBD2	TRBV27	TGTGCCAGCAGTTTATCTCGGCTAGCGGGAGGTTGGTACGAGCAGTACTTC	CASSLSRLAGGWYEQYF
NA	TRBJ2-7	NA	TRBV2	TGTGCCAGCAGCGAGCAGGGCTACGAGCAGTACTTC	CASSEQGYEQYF
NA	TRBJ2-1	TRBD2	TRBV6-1	TGTGCCAGCAGTGAAAGTGGACTAGCTTATTACAATGAGCAGTTCTTC	CASSESGLAYYNEQFF
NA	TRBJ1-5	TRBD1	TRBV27	TGTGCCAGCAGTCAACAGGGGTCTAATCAGCCCCAGCATTTT	CASSQQGSNQPQHF
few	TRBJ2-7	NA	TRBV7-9	TGTGCCAGCAGCTTAAACTCGATAGCTGTGGGCGAGCAGTACTTC	CASSLNSIAVGEQYF
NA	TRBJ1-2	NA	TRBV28	TGTGCCAGCAGTTTAATCGATCGGCCGAGGCAGGGCTACACCTTC	CASSLIDRPRQGYTF
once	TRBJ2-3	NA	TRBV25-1	TGTGCCAGCAGTGAATTCCCCAGAGATACGCAGTATTTT	CASSEFPRDTQYF
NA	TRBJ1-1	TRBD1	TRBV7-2	TGTGCCAGCAGCTTAGAATTCAGGGGGCACGCTTTCTTT	CASSLEFRGHAFF
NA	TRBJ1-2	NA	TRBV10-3	TGTGCCATCAGCCCTACCGGGGAGGAAGGCTACACCTTC	CAISPTGEEGYTF
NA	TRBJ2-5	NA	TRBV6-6	TGTGCCAGCACTCACCTTTCTGGGGGGGGGCGGGAGACCCAGTACTTC	CASTHLSGGGRETQYF